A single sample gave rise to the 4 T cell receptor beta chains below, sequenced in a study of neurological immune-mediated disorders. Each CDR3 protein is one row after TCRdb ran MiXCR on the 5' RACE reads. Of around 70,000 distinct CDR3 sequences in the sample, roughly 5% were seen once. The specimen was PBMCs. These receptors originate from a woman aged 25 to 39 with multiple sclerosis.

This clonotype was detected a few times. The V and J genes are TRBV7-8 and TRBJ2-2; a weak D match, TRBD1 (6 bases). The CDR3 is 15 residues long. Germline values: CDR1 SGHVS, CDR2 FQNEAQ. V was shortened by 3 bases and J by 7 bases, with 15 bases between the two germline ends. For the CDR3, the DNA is TGTGCCAGCAGCTTTAAGGGGTCAGGGGTCGGGGAGCTGTTTTTT. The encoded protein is CASSFKGSGVGELFF.

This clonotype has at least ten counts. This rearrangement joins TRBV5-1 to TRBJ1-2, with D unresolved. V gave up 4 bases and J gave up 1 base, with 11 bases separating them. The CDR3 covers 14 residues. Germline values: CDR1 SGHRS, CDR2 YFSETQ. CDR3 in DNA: TGCGCCAGCAGCCCCAAGGCCAGTAACTATGGCTACACCTTC. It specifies CASSPKASNYGYTF. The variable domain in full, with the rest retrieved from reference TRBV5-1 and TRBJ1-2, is KAGVTQTPRYLIKTRGQQVTLSCSPISGHRSVSWYQQTPGQGLQFLFEYFSETQRNKGNFPGRFSGRQFSNSRSEMNVSTLELGDSALYLCASSPKASNYGYTFGSGTRLTVV.

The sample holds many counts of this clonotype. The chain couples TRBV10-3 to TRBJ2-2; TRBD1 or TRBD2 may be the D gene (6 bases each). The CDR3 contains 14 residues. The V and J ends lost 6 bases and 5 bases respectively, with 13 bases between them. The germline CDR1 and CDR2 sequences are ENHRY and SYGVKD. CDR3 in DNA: TGTGCCATCAGGACAGGTGGGAGGACCGGGGAGCTGTTTTTT. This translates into CAIRTGGRTGELFF.

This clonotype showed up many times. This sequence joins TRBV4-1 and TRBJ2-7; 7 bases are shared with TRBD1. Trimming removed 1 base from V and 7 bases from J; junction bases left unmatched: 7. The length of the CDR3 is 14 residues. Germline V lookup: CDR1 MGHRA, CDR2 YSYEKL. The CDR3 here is CASSQVGRGQEQYF. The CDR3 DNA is TGCGCCAGCAGCCAAGTGGGCAGGGGACAGGAGCAGTACTTC.